This T cell receptor beta chain was obtained from a study of CD8+CD57+ T cells in acquired aplastic anemia (dated 2018 in TCRdb). Regarding the complete study: DNA extracted from sorted CD4+ and CD8+ cells had a mean of around 3.3 ug, with a range of 0.2 to 27.4 ug. An average of approximately 9.8 million reads for CD4+ cells and approximately 11 million reads for CD8+ cells was obtained from healthy donor samples.

In this study, sorted CD4+ and CD8+ T cells from the blood of healthy subjects and of severe aplastic anemia patients had their TCR repertoires deep-sequenced. Ficoll-Paque density gradient centrifugation was used to isolate peripheral blood mononuclear cells. Before DNA was extracted, CD4+ and CD8+ T cells were sorted using either FACS or magnetic beads. Trimming removed 6 bases from V and 4 bases from J, leaving 21 bases between the germline ends. Spanning cysteine to phenylalanine, the CDR3 consists of 16 amino acids. The entry retains the CDR3 DNA only, 48 bases that are in frame from base 1. The germline V gene encodes CDR1 KGHSH and CDR2 LQKENI. TCR beta VDJ combination and CDR3 sequence profiling used genomic DNA as the template. TCR repertoire sequencing was run on an Illumina HiSeq 2000. Concerning the study's data processing: Repertoires were assessed using TRBV/TRBJ rearrangement plots, CDR3 size and DJ length profiles, and Simpson's diversity index. Whichever DNA sequence was most abundant in the deep sequencing data was defined as the immunodominant clone. CDR3 amino acid sequences were screened for sharing across subjects and were compared with published repertoires and the VDJdb database. Starting from the raw public reads, TCRdb applied fastp trimming at Q25, assembled clones with MiXCR and retained in-frame beta chains. One record per CDR3 amino acid sequence lists the most common genes and DNA. Here the V and J calls rest on TCRdb's processing, not on the authors' analysis. This sample is represented by some 150,000 distinct CDR3 sequences; about 40% of them were singletons. The top ten constitute roughly 8.1% of the sample.

What the work shows at the level of the full study, not this receptor alone: No significant difference in CD8+ Simpson's diversity was found between patients and healthy controls (P=0.060). Roughly 30 CD8+ CDR3 sequences were found to be shared between patients and controls, but these sequences appeared to be highly expressed in patients and within the immunodominant clones of the patients.

This clonotype has only a few counts. The specificity of this receptor is unknown. Base qualities are not provided; no much larger clone lies one nucleotide away. Sequenced: sorted CD4+, CD8+, or CD8+CD57+ T cells (not recorded which) from PBMCs. This receptor was taken from a human donor in good health, serving as a control. The chain uses TRBV18 and TRBJ1-2; the D gene remains uncertain. The DNA is as follows: TGTGCCAGCTCCACCGCCAGTGTGACAAACAGCTATGGCTACACCTTC. It encodes CASSTASVTNSYGYTF.